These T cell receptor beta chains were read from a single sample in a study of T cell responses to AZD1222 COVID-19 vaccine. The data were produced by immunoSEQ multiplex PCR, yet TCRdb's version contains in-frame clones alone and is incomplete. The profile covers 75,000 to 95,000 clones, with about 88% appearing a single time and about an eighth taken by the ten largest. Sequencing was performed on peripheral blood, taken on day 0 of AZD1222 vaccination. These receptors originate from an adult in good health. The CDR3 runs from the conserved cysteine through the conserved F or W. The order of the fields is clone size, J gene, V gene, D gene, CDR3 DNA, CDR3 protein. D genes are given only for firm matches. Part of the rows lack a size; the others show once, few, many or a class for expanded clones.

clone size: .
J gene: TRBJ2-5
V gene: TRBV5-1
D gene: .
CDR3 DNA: TGCGCCAGCAGCTTGAATCCCGGGGGAATAGAGACCCAGTACTTC
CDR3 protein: CASSLNPGGIETQYF

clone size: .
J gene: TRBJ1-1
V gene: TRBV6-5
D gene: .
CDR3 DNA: TGTGCCAGCAGTTACTATCCTGGTCCGGCTTTCTTT
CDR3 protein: CASSYYPGPAFF

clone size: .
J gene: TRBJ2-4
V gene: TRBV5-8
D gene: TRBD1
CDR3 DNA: TGTGCCAGCAGCCCCCGGGACAGGATCGGCATTCAGTACTTC
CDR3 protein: CASSPRDRIGIQYF

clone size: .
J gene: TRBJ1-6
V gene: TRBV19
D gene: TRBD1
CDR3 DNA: TGTGCCAGTAGTATCGCAGGGGGACGGGGAAATTCACCCCTCCACTTT
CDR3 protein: CASSIAGGRGNSPLHF

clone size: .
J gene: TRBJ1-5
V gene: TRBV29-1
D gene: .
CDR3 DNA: TGCAGCGTCGTTGCGGGAGTTGAGCAGCCCCAGCATTTT
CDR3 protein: CSVVAGVEQPQHF

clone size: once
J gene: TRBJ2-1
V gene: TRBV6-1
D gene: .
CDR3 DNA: TGTGCCAGCAGTGAAAACTTTGGCTCCTACAATGAGCAGTTCTTC
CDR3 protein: CASSENFGSYNEQFF

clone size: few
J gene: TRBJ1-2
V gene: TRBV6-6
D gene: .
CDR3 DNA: TGTGCCAGCAGTTACGTCGTCAGGGCCAACTATGGCTACACCTTC
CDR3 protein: CASSYVVRANYGYTF

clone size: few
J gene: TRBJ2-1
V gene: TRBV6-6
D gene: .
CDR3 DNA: TGTGCCAGCAGCGGACAGTCCTTCTTGGTGGATGAGCAGTTCTTC
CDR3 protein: CASSGQSFLVDEQFF

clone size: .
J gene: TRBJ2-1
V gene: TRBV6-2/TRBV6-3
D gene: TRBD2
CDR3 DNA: TGTGCCAGCAGTGCCAGGACTAGCGGGGGAGGTGAGCAGTTCTTC
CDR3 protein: CASSARTSGGGEQFF

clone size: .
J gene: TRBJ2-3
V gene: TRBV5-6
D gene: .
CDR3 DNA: TGTGCCAGCAGCCGGGCCAGTGGCGGGACGGATACGCAGTATTTT
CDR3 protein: CASSRASGGTDTQYF

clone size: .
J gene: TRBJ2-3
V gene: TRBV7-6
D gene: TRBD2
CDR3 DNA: TGTGCCAGCAGCGTACACGCGGGGGGGCGCACAGATACGCAGTATTTT
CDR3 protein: CASSVHAGGRTDTQYF

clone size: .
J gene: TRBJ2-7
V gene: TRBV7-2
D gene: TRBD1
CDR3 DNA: TGTGCCAGCAGCTTAGCCCAGGGGGCGTTGTACGAGCAGTACTTC
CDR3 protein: CASSLAQGALYEQYF

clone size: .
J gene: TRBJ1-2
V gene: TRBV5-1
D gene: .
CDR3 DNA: TGCGCCAGCAGCTTACGGGTGGGAAACTATGGCTACACCTTC
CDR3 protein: CASSLRVGNYGYTF

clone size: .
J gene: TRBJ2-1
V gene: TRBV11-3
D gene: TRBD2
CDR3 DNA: TGTGCCAGCAGTTCGGGACTAGCCTACAATGAGCAGTTCTTC
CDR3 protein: CASSSGLAYNEQFF

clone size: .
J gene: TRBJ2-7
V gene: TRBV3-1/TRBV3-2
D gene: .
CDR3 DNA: TGTGCCAGCAGCCAAGACAGGGGTTTCCCCTACGAGCAGTACTTC
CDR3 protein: CASSQDRGFPYEQYF

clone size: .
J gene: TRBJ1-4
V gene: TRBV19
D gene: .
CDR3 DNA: TGTGCCAGTAGTATTAAGGGGGAAAAACTGTTTTTT
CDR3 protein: CASSIKGEKLFF

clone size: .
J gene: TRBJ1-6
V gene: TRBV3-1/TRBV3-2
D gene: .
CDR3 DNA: TGTGCCAGCAGCCAAGGGTCCGGAGGGGATTCACCCCTCCACTTT
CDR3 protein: CASSQGSGGDSPLHF

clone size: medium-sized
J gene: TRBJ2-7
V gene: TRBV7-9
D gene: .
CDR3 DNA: TGTGCCAGCAGCCTTCCAGGGTACGAGCAGTACTTC
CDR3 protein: CASSLPGYEQYF

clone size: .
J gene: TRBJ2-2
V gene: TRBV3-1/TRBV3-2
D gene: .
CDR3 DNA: TGTGCCAGCAGCAAAGGTCACAGAATAGAGCTGTTTTTT
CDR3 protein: CASSKGHRIELFF

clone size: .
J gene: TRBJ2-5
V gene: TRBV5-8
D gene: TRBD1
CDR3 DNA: TGTGCCAGCAGCCTACAGGGGGTCCGGGGAGAGACCCAGTACTTC
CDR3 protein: CASSLQGVRGETQYF

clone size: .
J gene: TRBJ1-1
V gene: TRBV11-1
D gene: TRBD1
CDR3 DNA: TGTGCCAGCAGCTTTGACAGGGCGCGGCCCGAAGCTTTCTTT
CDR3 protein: CASSFDRARPEAFF

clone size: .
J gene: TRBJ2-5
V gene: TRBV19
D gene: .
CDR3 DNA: TGTGCCAGTAGTAACCCCGACCCGGCGGTAGAGACCCAGTACTTC
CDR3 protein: CASSNPDPAVETQYF

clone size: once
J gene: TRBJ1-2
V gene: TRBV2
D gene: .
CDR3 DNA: TGTGCCACCCAGTTGGGGCGCTATGGCTACACCTTC
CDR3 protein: CATQLGRYGYTF

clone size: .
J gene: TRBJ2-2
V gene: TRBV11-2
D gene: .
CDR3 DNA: TGTGCCAGCAGCCGTACAGGGGCGGGGACCGGGGAGCTGTTTTTT
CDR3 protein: CASSRTGAGTGELFF

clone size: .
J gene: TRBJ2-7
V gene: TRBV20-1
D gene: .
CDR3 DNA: TGCAGTGTTGGGATCTCCTACGAGCAGTACTTC
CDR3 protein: CSVGISYEQYF

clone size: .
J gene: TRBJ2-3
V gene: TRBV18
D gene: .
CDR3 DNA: TGTGCCAGCTCACCATCTAGGCCGCGTGCAGATACGCAGTATTTT
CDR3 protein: CASSPSRPRADTQYF

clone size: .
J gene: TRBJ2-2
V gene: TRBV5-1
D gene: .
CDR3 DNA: TGCGCCAGCAGCTTGGACAGGGCGAACACCGGGGAGCTGTTTTTT
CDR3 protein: CASSLDRANTGELFF

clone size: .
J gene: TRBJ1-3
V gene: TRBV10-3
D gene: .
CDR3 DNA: TGTGCCATCAGTGATTGGAAAGGGGCTCCTGGAAACACCATATATTTT
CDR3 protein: CAISDWKGAPGNTIYF

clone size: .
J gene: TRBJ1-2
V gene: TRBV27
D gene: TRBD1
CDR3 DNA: TGTGCCAGCAGTTTTGCAGGGGGGGAAGGCTACACCTTC
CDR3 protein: CASSFAGGEGYTF

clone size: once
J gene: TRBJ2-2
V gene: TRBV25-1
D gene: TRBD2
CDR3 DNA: TGTGCCAGCAGTCCCAGTCTCCTCGGGGGGACCAACACCGGGGAGCTGTTTTTT
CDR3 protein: CASSPSLLGGTNTGELFF

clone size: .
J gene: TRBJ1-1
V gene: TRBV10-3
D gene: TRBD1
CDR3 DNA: TGTGCCACGGAGACAGGGGGAGACACTGAAGCTTTCTTT
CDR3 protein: CATETGGDTEAFF

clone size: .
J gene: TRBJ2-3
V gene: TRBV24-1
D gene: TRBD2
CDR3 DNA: TGTGCCACCGCGGGGAGGGGTAGCACAGATACGCAGTATTTT
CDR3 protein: CATAGRGSTDTQYF

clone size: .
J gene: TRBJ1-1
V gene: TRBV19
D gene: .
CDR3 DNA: TGTGCCAGTACCCCCCCGGGGGGGCGTGACACTGAAGCTTTCTTT
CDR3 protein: CASTPPGGRDTEAFF

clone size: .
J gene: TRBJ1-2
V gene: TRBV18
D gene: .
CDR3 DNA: TGTGCCAGCTCACCAGTTCAAGGGGGGGGCTATGGCTACACCTTC
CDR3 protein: CASSPVQGGGYGYTF

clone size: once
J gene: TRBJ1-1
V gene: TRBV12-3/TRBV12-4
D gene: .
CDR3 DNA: TGTGCCAGCAGTCCCGGGAACACTGAAGCTTTCTTT
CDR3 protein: CASSPGNTEAFF

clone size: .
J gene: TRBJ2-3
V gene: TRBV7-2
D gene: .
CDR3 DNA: TGTGCCAGCAGCCCAGGGGGGGGAGATACGCAGTATTTT
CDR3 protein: CASSPGGGDTQYF

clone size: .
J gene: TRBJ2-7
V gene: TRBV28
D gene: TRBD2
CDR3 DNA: TGTGCCAGCAGTCCACCGGGGCTAGCGGTCTACGAGCAGTACTTC
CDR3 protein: CASSPPGLAVYEQYF

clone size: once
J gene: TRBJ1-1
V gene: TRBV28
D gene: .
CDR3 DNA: TGTGCCAGCAATATCATGGGGGGTAGCACTGAAGCTTTCTTT
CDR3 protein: CASNIMGGSTEAFF

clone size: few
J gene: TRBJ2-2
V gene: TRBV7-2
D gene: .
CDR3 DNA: TGTGCCAGCAGCCCTCAGGGGTTTTCGAACACCGGGGAGCTGTTTTTT
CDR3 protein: CASSPQGFSNTGELFF

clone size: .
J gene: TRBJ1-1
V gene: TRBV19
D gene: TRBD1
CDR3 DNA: TGTGCCAGTGCTGACAGGGGGTTGGACACTGAAGCTTTCTTT
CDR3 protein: CASADRGLDTEAFF

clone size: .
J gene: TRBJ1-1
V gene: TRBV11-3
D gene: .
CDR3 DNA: TGTGCCAGCAGCTCAACTGGACACACTGAAGCTTTCTTT
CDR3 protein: CASSSTGHTEAFF

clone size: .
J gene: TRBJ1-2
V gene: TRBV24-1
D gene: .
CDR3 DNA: TGTGCCACCAGTGATGCGGACTCGGGCTACACCTTC
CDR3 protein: CATSDADSGYTF

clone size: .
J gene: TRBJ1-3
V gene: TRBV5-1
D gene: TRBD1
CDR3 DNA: TGCGCCAGCAGCAAGGGACAGGGTGGCCCTGGAAACACCATATATTTT
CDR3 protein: CASSKGQGGPGNTIYF

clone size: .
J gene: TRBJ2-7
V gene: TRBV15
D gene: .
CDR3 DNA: TGTGCCACCAGCAGAGATTCGGAAGAGCAGTACTTC
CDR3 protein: CATSRDSEEQYF

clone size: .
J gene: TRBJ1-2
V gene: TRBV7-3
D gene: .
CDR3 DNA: TGTGCCAGCAGCCCCGGGGACACCCGTGGGCTTGGCTACACCTTC
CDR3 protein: CASSPGDTRGLGYTF

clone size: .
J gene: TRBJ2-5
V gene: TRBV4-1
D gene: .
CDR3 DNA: TGCGCCAGCAGCCAAGATCGGGGCCAAGAGACCCAGTACTTC
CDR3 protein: CASSQDRGQETQYF

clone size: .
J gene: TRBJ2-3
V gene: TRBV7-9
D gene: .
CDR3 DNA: TGTGCCAGCAGCTTAACATACGGATCTAGCACAGATACGCAGTATTTT
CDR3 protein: CASSLTYGSSTDTQYF

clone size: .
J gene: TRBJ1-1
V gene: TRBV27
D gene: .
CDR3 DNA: TGTGCCAGCACCCCCCGGGTGGGGGCGAGGGCTTTCTTT
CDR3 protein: CASTPRVGARAFF

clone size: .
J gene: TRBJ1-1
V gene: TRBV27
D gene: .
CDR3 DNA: TGTGCCAGCACCTCCTATGGCCCCGGGGCTTTCTTT
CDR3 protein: CASTSYGPGAFF

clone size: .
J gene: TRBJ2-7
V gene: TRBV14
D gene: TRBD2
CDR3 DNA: TGTGCCAGCAGCCGGGGGGGACTCTACCACGAGCAGTACTTC
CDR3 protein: CASSRGGLYHEQYF

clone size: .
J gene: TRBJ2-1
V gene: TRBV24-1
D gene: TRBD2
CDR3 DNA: TGTGCCACCAGTGAGGGCGGACTAGCGGGGAGCTATGAGCAGTTCTTC
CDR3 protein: CATSEGGLAGSYEQFF

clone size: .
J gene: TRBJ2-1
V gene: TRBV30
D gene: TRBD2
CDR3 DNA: TGTGCCTGGAGTGTACTAGCGGGGGGTGCCAATGAGCAGTTCTTC
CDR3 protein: CAWSVLAGGANEQFF

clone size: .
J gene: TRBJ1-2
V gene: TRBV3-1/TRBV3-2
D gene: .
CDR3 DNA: TGTGCCAGCAGCCAAGATTATAGGAGCCTCTATGGCTACACCTTC
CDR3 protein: CASSQDYRSLYGYTF

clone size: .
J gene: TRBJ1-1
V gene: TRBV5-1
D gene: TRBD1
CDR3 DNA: TGCGCCAGCAGCTTGACAGGGGGTGACACTGAAGCTTTCTTT
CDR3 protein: CASSLTGGDTEAFF